These 2 T cell receptor beta chains share one sample of origin, sequenced in a study of Ad26.COV2.S vaccination and SARS-CoV-2 variants. Regarding treatment: roughly 19 received Ad26.COV2.S at low or high dose, single or two shots; 5 received placebo; per-sample allocation not given. Samples were taken on day 63 after the first vaccine or placebo injection. This table comes from immunoSEQ multiplex PCR, and its TCRdb copy is limited to in-frame clones, with some not included. The sample contains about 350,000 clones, around 83% of which appear only once. The sequenced sample was peripheral blood, obtained in a trial of Ad26.COV2.S vaccine versus placebo. All receptors come from a person between 18 and 59 years old who received the Ad26.COV2.S COVID-19 vaccine or a placebo.

The CDR3 nucleotides read TGTGCCAGCAGCTTGAGGCAGTGGTATTCACCCCTCCACTTT. It codes for CASSLRQWYSPLHF. The rearrangement joins TRBV7-8 to TRBJ1-6; no definite D call. The germline gives CDR1 SGHVS, CDR2 FQNEAQ. The ends were cut back, 3 bases at V and 8 bases at J, with 11 bases in the middle. The CDR3 length is 14 residues.

V gene TRBV11-2 combines with J gene TRBJ2-3, with 8 bases aligning to TRBD1. CDR1 and CDR2 from the germline V gene are SGHAT and FQNNGV. The V segment lost 1 base and the J segment 2 bases; nucleotides outside the gene matches: 2. CDR3 size: 15 residues. CDR3 in amino acids: CASSLGTGITDTQYF. CDR3 DNA: TGTGCCAGCAGCTTAGGGACAGGGATCACAGATACGCAGTATTTT. Variable domain in full (rest from reference TRBV11-2 and TRBJ2-3): EAGVAQSPRYKIIEKRQSVAFWCNPISGHATLYWYQQILGQGPKLLIQFQNNGVVDDSQLPKDRFSAERLKGVDSTLKIQPAKLEDSAVYLCASSLGTGITDTQYFGPGTRLTVL.